Presented here are 10 T cell receptor beta chains from one specimen sequenced in a study of blood T cell repertoires in COVID-19. Only in-frame clones appear in the TCRdb table, and some are missing; sequencing was by immunoSEQ multiplex PCR. The data contain about 180,000 clones, 86% of them singletons. The material sequenced was peripheral blood. These receptor sequences come from a man between 65 and 79 years old with active or convalescent COVID-19.

The rearrangement joins TRBV16 to TRBJ1-2, with 9 bases aligning to TRBD1. CDR1 and CDR2 (germline): KGHSY, FQNENV. The CDR3 loop spans 16 amino acids. V dropped 2 bases and J dropped 7; count of bases not matched to a gene: 11. CDR3 region: CASSQSPTGGLSGYTF. The CDR3 nucleotides are TGTGCCAGCAGCCAAAGCCCTACAGGGGGCCTATCTGGCTACACCTTC.

CDR3 in DNA: TGTGCCAGCAGCCCTCAGACTAATATCTACGAGCAGTACTTC. It codes for CASSPQTNIYEQYF. V is TRBV13 and J is TRBJ2-7; D perhaps matches TRBD2 (5 bases). Germline CDR1 reads PRHDT; CDR2 reads FYEKMQ (reference sequence). V gave up 5 bases and J gave up 3 bases, with 14 bases separating them. This CDR3 is 14 amino acids long.

V gene TRBV25-1 combines with J gene TRBJ1-4; TRBD1 might be the D (5 bases). The CDR3 contains 15 residues. Trimming took 1 base from V and 6 from J, leaving 12 bases between them. CDR1 is MGHDK and CDR2 is SYGVNS in the germline V gene. This CDR3 is CASSELGGEDEKLFF. CDR3 bases: TGTGCCAGCAGTGAATTGGGGGGGGAAGATGAAAAACTGTTTTTT.

This chain joins TRBV2 and TRBJ2-7; D perhaps matches TRBD1 (6 bases). The CDR3 loop spans 14 amino acids. Germline CDR1 SNHLY, CDR2 FYNNEI. Between the trimmed V and J ends, which lost 5 bases and 0 bases, there was a span of 11 bases. CDR3 bases: TGTGCCAGCAGTTTACAGGGCTACTCCTACGAGCAGTACTTC. It translates to CASSLQGYSYEQYF.

This clone was observed once. The rearrangement joins TRBV29-1 to TRBJ1-1, with D perhaps TRBD1 (6 bases). The CDR3 extends over 13 amino acids. Trimming pared 7 bases from V and 1 base from J, leaving 13 bases between. Germline V gene lookup returns CDR1 SQVTM and CDR2 ANQGSEA. CDR3 residues: CSASGQWNTEAFF. CDR3 DNA: TGCAGCGCTTCTGGACAGTGGAACACTGAAGCTTTCTTT.

This clone was seen once. The J gene is TRBJ2-3, the V gene TRBV5-1, with 8 bases lining up with TRBD1. The germline gives CDR1 SGHRS, CDR2 YFSETQ. This CDR3 region has 14 residues. Trimming cost V 2 bases and J 5 bases; bases outside gene matches: 4. DNA for the CDR3: TGCGCCAGCAGCTTTGACAGGGGAAGAGATACGCAGTATTTT. The encoded protein is CASSFDRGRDTQYF.

The J gene is TRBJ1-6, the V gene TRBV19; no firm D call. Trimming removed 6 bases at V and 6 bases at J, with 9 bases between. Germline lookup yields CDR1 LNHDA and CDR2 SQIVND (reference sequence). The length of the CDR3 is 13 residues. The CDR3 DNA reads TGTGCCAGTAGAGAGTATGGTAATTCACCCCTCCACTTT. This sequence encodes CASREYGNSPLHF.

The chain combines TRBV6-1 with TRBJ1-3; 8 bases align to TRBD1. This CDR3 is 16 amino acids long. V shed 0 bases and J 3 bases; nucleotides not matched to a gene: 4. In germline, CDR1 is MNHNS, CDR2 SASEGT. Written as DNA, the CDR3 is TGTGCCAGCAGTGAAGCGCTAGGACAGGGTGGAAACACCATATATTTT. Protein sequence: CASSEALGQGGNTIYF.

The rearrangement links TRBV6-5 to TRBJ2-5; weak D call: TRBD2 (6 bases). V lost 3 bases, J lost 0 bases, and 14 bases lay in between. The CDR3 covers 16 residues. Germline V gene sequence: CDR1 MNHEY, CDR2 SVGAGI. CDR3 sequence (DNA): TGTGCCAGCAGTTATGGGGCGGGGTCGTACCAAGAGACCCAGTACTTC. As protein: CASSYGAGSYQETQYF.

Remarks on this clone: Different DNA sequences within this sample yield the same CDR3. The rearrangement links TRBV5-1 to TRBJ1-1, with 9 bases matching TRBD1. The germline V gene encodes CDR1 SGHRS and CDR2 YFSETQ. The CDR3 is 14 amino acids. With V trimmed by 3 bases and J by 4 bases, 4 bases remained unmatched. CDR3 loop: CASSSGQGGTEAFF. CDR3 in DNA: TGCGCCAGCAGCTCGGGACAGGGTGGCACTGAAGCTTTCTTT.